Included here is one T cell receptor beta chain sequence, with context. Only a few counts were recorded for this clone. The antigen it binds to is not known. Per-nucleotide qualities are absent, and no much larger clonotype sits a single base away. For sequencing of the TCRbeta CDR3 region, genomic DNA was extracted from the sorted cells. The immunoSEQ Assay was used for sequencing of TCRbeta CDR3 regions. Drawn from immuneACCESS, this table holds only the in-frame rearrangements with V and J called that TCRdb kept. Clones are partly lost; checked studies trace under half to an unresolved V gene and leave the rest unexplained. The sample table records about 32,000 clones; roughly 80% of these occur just once. The ten largest clones add up to approximately 21% of the sample. This record belongs to a study of OX40 agonist ivuxolimab in advanced cancers. Turning to the overall study: Ivuxolimab was an agonistic, fully human IgG2 monoclonal antibody directed against OX40 (CD134), a costimulatory receptor. Partial responses occurred in three dose-escalation patients, of whom one had hepatocellular carcinoma and two had cutaneous melanoma. In the dose-escalation cohort, 70% to 90% of patients were male, and the mean age was around 60 years with a range of roughly 20 to 79. Prior anti-PD-1, anti-PD-L1 or anti-CTLA-4 therapy was permitted, and checkpoint inhibitors had been received by about 36% of dose-escalation patients. Of the approximately 50 patients in dose escalation, 19 had hepatocellular carcinoma, roughly 15 had melanoma, 9 had renal cell carcinoma and 9 had head and neck cancer. Peripheral TCRbeta sequencing was intended to test whether TCR sequence diversity was altered and clonal T-cell expansion was caused by ivuxolimab. The monotherapy dose-escalation portion (N ≈ 50 patients) of the phase I ivuxolimab trial is reported in the paper. Intravenous ivuxolimab was administered to patients every 2 weeks at six dose levels: 0.01, 0.1, 0.3, 1.5, 3 and 10 mg/kg. Overall results and qualifications from the work: At doses from 0.1 to 3.0 mg/kg, clonal expansion was seen in both CD4+ and CD8+ blood T cells between baseline and week 6. Low levels of normalized T-cell clonal expansion were also shown by some nonresponding patients. Which antigens the clonally expanded peripheral T cells were specific for was not determined. After ivuxolimab, expanded clones were on average more numerous among CD8+ T cells than among CD4+ T cells. In the 0.1-3.0 mg/kg groups, partial responders had among the lowest normalized peripheral clonal expansion, particularly in CD8+ T cells.

Patients with a history of autoimmune disease or receiving systemic immunosuppression were excluded from the trial. In every dose cohort, peripheral blood was drawn for TCR sequencing at baseline, cycle 4 day 1, and cycle 7 day 1. The samples were drawn from a first-in-human, open-label, multicenter phase I dose-escalation trial of ivuxolimab. The trial enrolled adults with locally advanced or metastatic head and neck squamous cell, hepatocellular, melanoma or renal cell carcinoma. Before TCR sequencing, CD4+ T cells and CD8+ T cells were sorted from peripheral blood as separate populations. From the cysteine up to the phenylalanine, the CDR3 has a length of 13 residues. Left in the record is the CDR3 DNA by itself, 39 bases read in frame from the first base. CDR1 and CDR2 (SNHLY, FYNNEI) derive from the germline V gene. Between the V and J ends, shortened by 0 bases and 9 bases respectively, the junction contains 12 bases.

This clonotype was obtained from an adult with an advanced solid tumor such as melanoma, head and neck, liver or kidney cancer. This specimen was CD4+ or CD8+ T cells sorted from blood, taken in a trial of the OX40 agonist ivuxolimab. The chain joins TRBV2 to TRBJ2-7; the D gene cannot be named for sure. CDR3 region: CASSEASLLGQYF. The nucleotide sequence is given as TGTGCCAGCAGTGAAGCTAGTCTTCTAGGGCAGTACTTC.